The 17 T cell receptor beta chains presented below share a single source sample, sequenced in a study of Ad26.COV2.S vaccination and SARS-CoV-2 variants. Assay: immunoSEQ multiplex PCR; the TCRdb copy retains only in-frame clones and omits some. The sample shows under 550,000 clones, more than 80% of them seen only once. The treatment here: over 15 received Ad26.COV2.S at low or high dose, single or two shots; several received placebo; per-sample allocation not given. Vaccine and placebo recipients were sampled on day 63 after the first injection. The sample was peripheral blood, taken in a trial of Ad26.COV2.S vaccine versus placebo. The receptors were gathered from a person between 18 and 65 years old who received the Ad26.COV2.S COVID-19 vaccine or a placebo.

This chain joins TRBV27 and TRBJ2-1; 8 bases fit TRBD2. With 6 bases clipped from V and 0 bases from J, the junction kept 7 bases outside the gene matches. The CDR3 covers 16 residues. Per the germline V gene, CDR1 is MNHEY and CDR2 is SMNVEV (reference sequence). This chain's CDR3 is CASSSSSGSSYNEQFF. The CDR3 DNA reads as TGTGCCAGCAGCTCCAGCAGCGGGAGCTCCTACAATGAGCAGTTCTTC.

This clone occurred once. The chain combines TRBV30 with TRBJ1-6; D gene ambiguous. V was pared by 5 bases and J by 5 bases, with 10 bases between. Germline values: CDR1 GTSNPN, CDR2 SVGIG (reference sequence). The CDR3 is 13 residues long. The CDR3, as DNA: TGTGCCTGGGCGAGAAGAAATAATTCACCCCTCCACTTT. Its translation is CAWARRNNSPLHF.

The J gene is TRBJ2-3, the V gene TRBV9; 8 bases fit TRBD1. The CDR3 has 15 residues. CDR1 is SGDLS, CDR2 YYNGEE, per germline. The V gene end was trimmed by 0 bases and the J gene end by 5 bases; junction bases not matched to a gene: 5. The CDR3 DNA reads TGTGCCAGCAGCGTAGGTCAGGGGGCGGGAGATACGCAGTATTTT. Its translation: CASSVGQGAGDTQYF. Filled out from reference TRBV9 and TRBJ2-3, the complete variable domain reads DSGVTQTPKHLITATGQRVTLRCSPRSGDLSVYWYQQSLDQGLQFLIQYYNGEERAKGNILERFSAQQFPDLHSELNLSSLELGDSALYFCASSVGQGAGDTQYFGPGTRLTVL.

The V call is TRBV3-1 (or the pseudogene TRBV3-2), the J call TRBJ1-2, with 8 bases that match TRBD1. The CDR3 length is 14 residues. Trimming removed 1 base from V and 6 bases from J; junction bases left unmatched: 4. In germline, CDR1 is LGHDT, CDR2 YNNKEL (reference sequence). This CDR3 is CASSQVETGDGYTF. The CDR3 DNA follows: TGTGCCAGCAGCCAAGTGGAGACAGGGGATGGCTACACCTTC.

The chain is built from TRBV6-5 and TRBJ2-7, with 10 bases fitting TRBD2. J gave up 2 bases and V 6 bases, and 4 bases lay outside the gene matches. Germline V gene sequence: CDR1 MNHEY, CDR2 SVGAGI. This CDR3 is 14 amino acids long. CDR3 coding DNA: TGTGCCAGCAGCAGCCTAGCGGGAGCCTACGAGCAGTACTTC. Translation: CASSSLAGAYEQYF.

The V and J genes are TRBV15 and TRBJ2-7; D is possibly TRBD2 (5 bases). Germline CDR1 and CDR2: LNHNV and YYDKDF (reference sequence). CDR3 length: 13 residues. V was clipped by 1 base and J by 4 bases, with 8 bases between them. In nucleotides, the CDR3 is TGTGCCACCAGCAGAGCGACGGGGTACGAGCAGTACTTC. Translation gives CATSRATGYEQYF.

The count of this clone is one. The chain combines TRBV4-3 with TRBJ2-1; D remains ambiguous. Germline CDR1 reads LGHNA; CDR2 reads YSLEER. V lost 1 base, J lost 3 bases, and 13 bases lay in between. This CDR3 has 16 amino acids. CDR3 coding DNA: TGCGCCAGCAGCCAAGCCCGGACGGGCTACTACAATGAGCAGTTCTTC. Its protein is CASSQARTGYYNEQFF.

The V gene is TRBV6-5, the J gene TRBJ2-7, with 7 bases matching TRBD1. The germline gives CDR1 MNHEY, CDR2 SVGAGI. Trimming at V came to 4 bases and at J to 0 bases, leaving 3 bases not matched to a gene. The CDR3 sequence is 14 residues long. CDR3 DNA: TGTGCCAGCAGTTGGGGACAGTCCTCCTACGAGCAGTACTTC. Amino acid sequence: CASSWGQSSYEQYF.

This chain connects TRBV27 to TRBJ2-7, with unresolved D. The CDR3 totals 13 residues. V was clipped by 3 bases and J by 3 bases, with 9 bases between them. CDR1 is MNHEY and CDR2 is SMNVEV in the germline V gene (reference sequence). CDR3 loop: CASSFTANYEQYF. DNA for the CDR3: TGTGCCAGCAGTTTCACGGCAAACTACGAGCAGTACTTC.

The V gene is TRBV18, the J gene TRBJ2-1, with 11 bases lining up with TRBD1. The germline V gene has CDR1 KGHSH and CDR2 LQKENI. This CDR3 is built from 14 residues. With 4 bases clipped from V and 8 bases from J, the junction kept 4 bases outside the gene matches. The CDR3 DNA reads as TGTGCCAGCTCACTAGGGACAGGGGGAGATGAGCAGTTCTTC. It yields the protein CASSLGTGGDEQFF.

This chain joins TRBV4-3 and TRBJ2-7; 8 positions match TRBD1. The CDR3 has 15 amino acids. Germline V gives CDR1 LGHNA, CDR2 YSLEER. The V and J ends lost 3 bases and 2 bases, in that order; junction bases with no gene match: 6. The CDR3 DNA reads TGCGCCAGCAGCCAGGACAGGGCCGACACCTACGAGCAGTACTTC. Its protein is CASSQDRADTYEQYF.

The chain combines TRBV24-1 with TRBJ2-1; TRBD2 matches 10 bases. Germline values: CDR1 KGHDR, CDR2 SFDVKD. The ends lost 3 bases at V and 6 bases at J; junction bases unmatched: 13. The CDR3 is 18 residues long. CDR3 nucleotides: TGTGCCACCAGTGATACCCTGGTGGCTAGCGGGAGCTTCAATGAGCAGTTCTTC. Translating it yields CATSDTLVASGSFNEQFF.

The rearrangement links TRBV10-3 to TRBJ1-5; maybe TRBD1 (6 bases). Germline CDR1 reads ENHRY; CDR2 reads SYGVKD. This CDR3 spans 14 amino acids. The V end lost 4 bases, the J end lost 3 bases, and 10 bases lay between the germline ends. Here the CDR3 DNA reads TGTGCCATCAGTGGGCAGGGGAACAATCAGCCCCAGCATTTT. Protein sequence: CAISGQGNNQPQHF.

The chain is built from TRBV6-5 and TRBJ2-1; D may be TRBD1 or TRBD2 (5 bases each). CDR1 and CDR2 (germline): MNHEY, SVGAGI. This CDR3 region has 16 residues. V lost 0 bases to trimming and J lost 3 bases, with 12 bases between them. CDR3 DNA: TGTGCCAGCAGTTACTCCGGGACCCCTTACTACAATGAGCAGTTCTTC. Protein sequence: CASSYSGTPYYNEQFF.

J is TRBJ2-7 and V is TRBV12-3 or TRBV12-4, with 7 bases lining up with TRBD2. V dropped 4 bases and J dropped 8; count of bases not matched to a gene: 8. CDR3 size: 13 residues. For the CDR3, the DNA is TGTGCCAGCAGTTCGGGGGGAGGGGTACAGCAGTACTTC. This gives the protein CASSSGGGVQQYF.

The chain carries TRBV18 and TRBJ2-6; no clear D gene. The CDR3 spans 17 residues. The ends were cut back, 3 bases at V and 1 base at J, with 13 bases in the middle. Germline CDR1 is KGHSH and CDR2 is LQKENI. For the CDR3, the DNA is TGTGCCAGCTCACCCTACCGTCCTATGTCTGGGGCCAACGTCCTGACTTTC. Protein product: CASSPYRPMSGANVLTF.

This clone has just one count. The chain has TRBV30 and TRBJ2-1; no reliable D call. The CDR3 is 12 amino acids. V was cut by 4 bases and J by 8 bases, with 12 bases left in between. Germline CDR1 reads GTSNPN; CDR2 reads SVGIG (reference sequence). CDR3 sequence reads: CAWTRVGDEQFF. The CDR3 nucleotides are TGTGCCTGGACCCGGGTTGGCGATGAGCAGTTCTTC.